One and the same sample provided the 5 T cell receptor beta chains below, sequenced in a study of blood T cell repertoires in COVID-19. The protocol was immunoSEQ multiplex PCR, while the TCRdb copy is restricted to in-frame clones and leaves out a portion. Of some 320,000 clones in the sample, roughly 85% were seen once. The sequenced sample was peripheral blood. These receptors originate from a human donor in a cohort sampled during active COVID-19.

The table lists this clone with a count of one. The CDR3 protein is CASSYSGNPGEQYF. The CDR3 DNA sequence: TGTGCCAGCAGTTACTCCGGCAATCCGGGGGAGCAGTACTTC. The chain carries TRBV6-5 and TRBJ2-7; a weak D match, TRBD2 (5 bases). Germline-derived CDR1 and CDR2 are MNHEY and SVGAGI. This CDR3 region has 14 residues. Trimming removed 0 bases at V and 7 bases at J, with 13 bases between.

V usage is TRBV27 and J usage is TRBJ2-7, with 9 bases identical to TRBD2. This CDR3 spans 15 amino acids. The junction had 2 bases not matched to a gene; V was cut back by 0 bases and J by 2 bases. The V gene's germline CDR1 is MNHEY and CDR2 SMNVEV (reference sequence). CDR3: CASSLSASGAYEQYF. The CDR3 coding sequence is TGTGCCAGCAGTTTATCCGCTAGCGGGGCCTACGAGCAGTACTTC.

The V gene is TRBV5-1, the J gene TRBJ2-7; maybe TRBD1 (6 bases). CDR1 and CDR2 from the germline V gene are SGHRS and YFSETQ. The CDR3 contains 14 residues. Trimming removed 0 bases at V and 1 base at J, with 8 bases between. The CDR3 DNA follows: TGCGCCAGCAGCTTGGGGACAGCATCCTACGAGCAGTACTTC. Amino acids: CASSLGTASYEQYF.

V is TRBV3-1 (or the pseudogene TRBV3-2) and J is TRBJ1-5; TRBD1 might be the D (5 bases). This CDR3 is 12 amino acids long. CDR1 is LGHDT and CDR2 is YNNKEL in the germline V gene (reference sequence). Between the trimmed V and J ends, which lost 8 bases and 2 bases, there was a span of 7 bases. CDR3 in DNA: TGTGCCAGCGGGGGGGGCAATCAGCCCCAGCATTTT. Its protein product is CASGGGNQPQHF.

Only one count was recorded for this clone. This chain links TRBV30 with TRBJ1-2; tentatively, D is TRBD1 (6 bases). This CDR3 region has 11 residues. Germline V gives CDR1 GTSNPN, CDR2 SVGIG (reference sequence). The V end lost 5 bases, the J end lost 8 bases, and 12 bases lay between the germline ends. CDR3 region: CAWGRGYGYTF. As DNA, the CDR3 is TGTGCCTGGGGAAGGGGGTACGGCTACACCTTC.